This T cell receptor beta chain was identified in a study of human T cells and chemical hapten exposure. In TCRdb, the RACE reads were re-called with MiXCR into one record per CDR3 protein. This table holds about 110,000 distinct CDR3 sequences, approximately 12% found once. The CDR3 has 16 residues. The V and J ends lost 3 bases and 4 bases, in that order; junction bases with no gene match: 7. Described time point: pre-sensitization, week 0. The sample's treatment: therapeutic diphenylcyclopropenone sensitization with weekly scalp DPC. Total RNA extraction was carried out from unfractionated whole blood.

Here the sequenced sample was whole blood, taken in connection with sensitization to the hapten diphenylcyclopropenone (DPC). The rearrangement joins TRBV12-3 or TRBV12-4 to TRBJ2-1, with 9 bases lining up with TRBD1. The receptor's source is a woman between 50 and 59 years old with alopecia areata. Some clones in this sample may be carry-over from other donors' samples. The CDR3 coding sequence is TGTGCCAGCAGTTTCAGTGGACAGGGGAATTACAATGAGCAGTTCTTC. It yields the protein CASSFSGQGNYNEQFF.